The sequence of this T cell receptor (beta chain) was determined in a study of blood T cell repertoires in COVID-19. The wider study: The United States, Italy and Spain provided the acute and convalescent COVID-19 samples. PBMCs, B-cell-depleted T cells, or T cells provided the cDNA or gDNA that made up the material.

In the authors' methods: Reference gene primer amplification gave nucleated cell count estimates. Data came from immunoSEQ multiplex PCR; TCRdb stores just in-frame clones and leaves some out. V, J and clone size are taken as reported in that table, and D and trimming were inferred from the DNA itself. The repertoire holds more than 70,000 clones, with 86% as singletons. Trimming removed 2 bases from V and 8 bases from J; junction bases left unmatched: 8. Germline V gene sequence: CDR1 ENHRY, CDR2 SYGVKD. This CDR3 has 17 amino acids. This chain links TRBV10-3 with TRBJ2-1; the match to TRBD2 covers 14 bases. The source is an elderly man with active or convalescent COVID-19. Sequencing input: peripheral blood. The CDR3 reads CAISEPPGTSGSYEQFF. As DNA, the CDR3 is TGTGCCATCAGTGAGCCCCCTGGGACTAGCGGGAGCTATGAGCAGTTCTTC.